Sequencing of this TCR beta chain was carried out in a study of blood T cell repertoires in COVID-19. For the study at large: Sources were T cells, B-cell-depleted T cells, or PBMCs; the material itself was cDNA or gDNA.

The data were produced by immunoSEQ multiplex PCR, yet TCRdb's version contains in-frame clones alone and is incomplete. The table shows nearly 350,000 clones, with 65% to 85% occurring only once. This clone has only one observation. V gave up 3 bases and J gave up 8 bases, with 17 bases separating them. Germline CDR1 is SGHNT and CDR2 is YYREEE (reference sequence). The CDR3 extends over 14 amino acids. V and J are TRBV5-4 and TRBJ1-2; maybe TRBD1 (5 bases). The specimen sequenced was peripheral blood. The TCR comes from a man aged 25 to 40 with active or convalescent COVID-19. CDR3 in amino acids: CASSSPEGREGYTF. The CDR3 nucleotides read TGTGCCAGCAGCTCGCCGGAGGGGCGCGAAGGCTACACCTTC.